The 8 T cell receptor beta chains reported below all come from one sample, sequenced in a study of T cells in Graves' hyperthyroidism and ophthalmopathy. Researchers took RNA transcripts and amplified the TCR beta CDR3 regions from them. The study used the HTBI primer set for a first-round RT-PCR of the TCR CDR3. TCRdb independently ran MiXCR on the multiplex PCR reads; one entry per CDR3 protein. The repertoire has a few hundred thousand distinct CDR3 sequences, around 20% of them found once; the top ten carry 26%. The sequenced sample was blood. These receptors all stem from a man aged 18-30 years with Graves' hyperthyroidism.

This clonotype was counted only a few times. The chain joins TRBV7-9 to TRBJ1-5, with D perhaps matching TRBD1 (6 bases). V lost 4 bases and J 4 bases, leaving 14 bases between the germline ends. The germline gives CDR1 SEHNR, CDR2 FQNEAQ (reference sequence). The CDR3 runs 15 residues. The CDR3 nucleotides read TGTGCCAGCAGCTCAGGACAGTTAGAAAATCAGCCCCAGCATTTT. It yields the protein CASSSGQLENQPQHF.

Note on this clonotype: This may come from a read error, since a much larger clone is one base off. The V gene is TRBV6-2 or TRBV6-3, the J gene TRBJ1-1; TRBD1 is a possible D gene (5 bases). This CDR3 region has 13 residues. Germline-derived CDR1 and CDR2 are MNHEY and SVGEGT. In DNA form, the CDR3 reads TGTGCCAGCGAGGCAGGGCAGGGCACTGAATCTTTCTTT. Its protein is CASEAGQGTESFF.

In its sample, this clonotype was seen a few times. This chain connects TRBV12-3 or TRBV12-4 to TRBJ1-2; perhaps TRBD1 as D (6 bases). With 1 base removed from V and 4 bases from J, the gap between germline ends came to 16 bases. This CDR3 comprises 16 residues. CDR3 in amino acids: CASSLDDRRFGYGYTF. The CDR3 DNA reads as TGTGCCAGCAGTTTAGATGACAGGCGGTTCGGCTATGGCTACACCTTC.

This clonotype has at least ten counts. The chain recombines TRBV5-1 with TRBJ2-7; the D is unclear. CDR3 length equals 16 residues. Per the germline V gene, CDR1 is SGHRS and CDR2 is YFSETQ. V dropped 4 bases and J dropped 3 bases, with 20 bases sitting between them. The CDR3 coding sequence is TGCGCCAGCAGCCCCCTGGCGGTGTCCTCTATCTACGAGCAGTACTTC. As protein: CASSPLAVSSIYEQYF. The variable domain in full, with the rest retrieved from reference TRBV5-1 and TRBJ2-7, is KAGVTQTPRYLIKTRGQQVTLSCSPISGHRSVSWYQQTPGQGLQFLFEYFSETQRNKGNFPGRFSGRQFSNSRSEMNVSTLELGDSALYLCASSPLAVSSIYEQYFGPGTRLTVT.

There are many counts of this clonotype. The rearrangement joins TRBV6-1 to TRBJ1-2; the D gene is possibly TRBD1 (6 bases). Germline CDR1 MNHNS, CDR2 SASEGT. V shed 5 bases and J shed 2 bases, with 15 bases lying between them. The CDR3 has 15 residues. The CDR3 sequence: CASSQGLGANYGYTF. For the CDR3, the DNA is TGTGCCAGCAGTCAGGGGTTGGGGGCGAACTATGGCTACACCTTC.

This clonotype occurred many times. The V and J genes are TRBV11-1 and TRBJ1-5, with D hard to call. CDR1 is SGHAT and CDR2 is FQDESV in the germline V gene (reference sequence). The CDR3 has 13 residues. Trimming took 3 bases from V and 3 from J, leaving 6 bases between them. CDR3 in amino acids: CASSLTFNQPQHF. The CDR3 DNA follows: TGTGCCAGCAGCTTGACATTCAATCAGCCCCAGCATTTT.

Many counts were recorded for this clonotype. The rearrangement uses TRBV12-3 or TRBV12-4 and TRBJ1-1, with TRBD1 as a possible D gene (5 bases). The CDR3 loop spans 15 amino acids. V lost 8 bases, J lost 1 base, and 17 bases lay in between. The CDR3 sequence: CASCPLGQGNTEAFF. The CDR3 DNA sequence: TGTGCCAGCTGCCCCCTCGGACAAGGGAACACTGAAGCTTTCTTT.

DNA for the CDR3: TGCGCCAGCAGCCAAACCGGGACAGGGCCGACCGGGGAGCTGTTTTTT. Amino acid sequence: CASSQTGTGPTGELFF. The genes are TRBV5-1 and TRBJ2-2; 9 bases map to TRBD1. This CDR3 comprises 16 residues. Germline V gene data show CDR1 as SGHRS and CDR2 as YFSETQ. Trimming at V came to 4 bases and at J to 5 bases, leaving 9 bases not matched to a gene.